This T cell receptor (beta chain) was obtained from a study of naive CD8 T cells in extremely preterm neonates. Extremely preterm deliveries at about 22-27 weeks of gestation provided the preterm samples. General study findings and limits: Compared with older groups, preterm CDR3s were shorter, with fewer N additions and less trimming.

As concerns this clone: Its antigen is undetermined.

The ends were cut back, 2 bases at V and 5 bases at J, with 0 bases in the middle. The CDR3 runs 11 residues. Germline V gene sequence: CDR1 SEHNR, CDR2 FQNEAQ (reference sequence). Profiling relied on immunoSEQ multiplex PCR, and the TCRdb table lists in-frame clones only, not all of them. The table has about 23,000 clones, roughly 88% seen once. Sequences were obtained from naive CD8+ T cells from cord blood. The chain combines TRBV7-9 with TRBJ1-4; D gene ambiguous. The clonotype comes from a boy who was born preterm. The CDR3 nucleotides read TGTGCCAGCAGCTTAAATGAAAAACTGTTTTTT. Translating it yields CASSLNEKLFF.